This entry features one TCR beta chain sequence. Its target is unknown. 13 Jbeta primers and 60 Vbeta primers were used for the PCR. Assay: immunoSEQ multiplex PCR; the TCRdb copy retains only in-frame clones and omits some. This sample's clone table lists around 97,000 clones. These data belong to a study of cytomegalovirus exposure and HLA in healthy donors. Study conclusions and caveats: Most TCR sequences showed up rarely, but some public TCRs showed up in many donors. Some V segments, TRBV6-2 and TRBV6-3 among them, were indistinguishable and were therefore excluded. It was approximately 150 TCR beta chains that were listed as cytomegalovirus-associated.

The V and J ends lost 4 bases and 6 bases, in that order; junction bases with no gene match: 9. There are 15 residues in the CDR3. Germline assignment: CDR1 SGDLS and CDR2 YYNGEE. The chain recombines TRBV9 with TRBJ2-7, with 11 bases lining up with TRBD1. The sequenced material came from PBMCs. The sequence was collected from a man in his forties in good health and CMV-seronegative. CDR3 sequence (DNA): TGTGCCAGCAGCCCAAGGACAGGGGGCCTCTCCGAGCAGTACTTC. Protein product: CASSPRTGGLSEQYF.